Following are 3 T cell receptor beta chains from one sample sequenced in a study of response to subunit inactivated influenza vaccine (dated by TCRdb to 2016 to 2019). The library was prepared using RT-PCR. Sequencing took place on an Illumina HiSeq 2500. TCRdb itself trimmed the public reads at Q25 with fastp, ran MiXCR and retained productive beta chains. Records with the same CDR3 protein are collapsed into one entry carrying the most frequent genes and DNA. In this sample the table shows 500,000 to 650,000 distinct CDR3 sequences, approximately 7.7% of which occur a single time. The ten largest account for about an eighth of the sample. The sample here was PBMCs from blood, taken around 25 months after vaccination. The receptor set was obtained from a man aged 45 to 75 who received an inactivated influenza vaccine. Donor details come from another sample of the same person, matched by shared clones.

V and J are TRBV5-1 and TRBJ2-1; 12 bases map to TRBD2. This CDR3 comprises 15 residues. CDR1 and CDR2 (germline): SGHRS, YFSETQ. After removal of 3 bases from V and 8 bases from J, the junction contained 6 bases not matched to a gene. The CDR3 here is CASSSSSGRAYEQFF. The DNA of the CDR3 is TGCGCCAGCAGCTCCTCTAGCGGGAGGGCCTATGAGCAGTTCTTC.

This clonotype was detected ten times or more. The rearrangement uses TRBV5-1 and TRBJ2-7; TRBD1 matches at 7 bases. The V gene's germline CDR1 is SGHRS and CDR2 YFSETQ. The CDR3 consists of 15 residues. V was pared by 4 bases and J by 2 bases, with 9 bases of the junction left unmatched. The CDR3 spells CASSRGQVYTYEQYF. CDR3 DNA sequence: TGCGCCAGCAGCCGAGGACAGGTCTACACCTACGAGCAGTACTTC.

The chain is built from TRBV29-1 and TRBJ1-1; no clear D gene. V was clipped by 3 bases and J by 0 bases, with 5 bases between them. The CDR3 has 12 amino acids. The V gene's germline CDR1 is SQVTM and CDR2 ANQGSEA. The CDR3 DNA sequence: TGCAGCGTTGATACGGTGAACACTGAAGCTTTCTTT. This encodes CSVDTVNTEAFF.